The source of this T cell receptor beta chain is a study of identical twins. A single record per CDR3 protein comes from TCRdb applying MiXCR to the 5' RACE reads. The sample contains 450,000 to 650,000 distinct CDR3 sequences, 9% to 10% of which appear only once. These data were likewise used in another study, on yellow fever vaccine responses in identical twins. That paper adds: Reports say the vaccine T cell response in twins looked partly convergent and partly personalized.

The specimen was PBMCs. This receptor was identified in a woman in her late teens or twenties in good health.

The CDR3, as DNA: TGTGCCAGCTCACCGGGGACAGGGGGCTCATCCTATAATTCACCCCTCCACTTT. Residues: CASSPGTGGSSYNSPLHF. The chain employs TRBV18 and TRBJ1-6, with 12 nucleotides matching TRBD1. The length of the CDR3 is 18 residues. Trimming cost V 3 bases and J 1 base; bases outside gene matches: 4. CDR1 KGHSH and CDR2 LQKENI come from the germline V gene.